This note documents a single TCR beta chain sequence. The sample comes from a study of control samples from healthy donors and cancer patients. This CDR3 region has 17 residues. Trimming removed 0 bases at V and 0 bases at J, with 11 bases between. Germline V gene lookup returns CDR1 WNHNN and CDR2 SYGVQD (reference sequence). Assay: immunoSEQ multiplex PCR; the TCRdb copy retains only in-frame clones and omits some. The sample contains 100,000 to 150,000 clones, almost 95% of which appear only once. The chain links TRBV10-1 to TRBJ2-2; no firm D call. Specimen: PBMCs. This sequence originates from a man of 80 years or more with head and neck cancer. CDR3: CASSESLGRANTGELFF. DNA for the CDR3: TGCGCCAGCAGTGAGTCGTTGGGTCGGGCGAACACCGGGGAGCTGTTTTTT.